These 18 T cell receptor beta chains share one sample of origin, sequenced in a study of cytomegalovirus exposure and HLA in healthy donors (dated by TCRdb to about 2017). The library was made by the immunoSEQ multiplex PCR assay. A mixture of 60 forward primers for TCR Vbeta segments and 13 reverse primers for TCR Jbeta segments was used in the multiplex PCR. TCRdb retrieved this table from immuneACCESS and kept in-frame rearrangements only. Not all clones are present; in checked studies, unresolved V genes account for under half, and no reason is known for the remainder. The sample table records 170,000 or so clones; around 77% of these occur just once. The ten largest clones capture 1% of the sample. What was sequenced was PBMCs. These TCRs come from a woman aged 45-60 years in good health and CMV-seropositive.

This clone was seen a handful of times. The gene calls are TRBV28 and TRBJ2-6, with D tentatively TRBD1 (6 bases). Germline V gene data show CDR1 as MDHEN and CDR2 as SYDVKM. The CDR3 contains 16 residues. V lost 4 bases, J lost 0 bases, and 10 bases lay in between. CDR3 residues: CASSSDSFSGANVLTF. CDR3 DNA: TGTGCCAGCAGTTCGGACAGTTTCTCTGGGGCCAACGTCCTGACTTTC.

CDR3 coding DNA: TGTGCCAGCAGCTTAGGTAGCGGGGGGTCTCCCCCCTATGAGCAGTTCTTC. Its translation is CASSLGSGGSPPYEQFF. This chain links TRBV7-6 with TRBJ2-1; 10 bases fit TRBD2. J lost 8 bases, V lost 1 base, and 11 bases had no gene match. The CDR3 runs to 17 residues. Per germline, CDR1 SGHVS and CDR2 FNYEAQ.

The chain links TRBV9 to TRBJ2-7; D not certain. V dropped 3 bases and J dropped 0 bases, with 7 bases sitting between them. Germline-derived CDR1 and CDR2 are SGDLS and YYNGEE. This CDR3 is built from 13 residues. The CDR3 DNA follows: TGTGCCAGCAGCGCCTATGACTCCTACGAGCAGTACTTC. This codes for CASSAYDSYEQYF.

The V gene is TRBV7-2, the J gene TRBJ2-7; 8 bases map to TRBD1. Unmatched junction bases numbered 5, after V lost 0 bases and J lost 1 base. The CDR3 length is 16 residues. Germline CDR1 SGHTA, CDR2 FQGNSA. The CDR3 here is CASSLATGVGSYEQYF. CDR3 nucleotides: TGTGCCAGCAGCTTAGCGACAGGGGTAGGGTCCTACGAGCAGTACTTC.

The CDR3 region is CASSQVFPGGEEAFF. CDR3 nucleotides: TGCGCCAGCAGCCAAGTATTTCCGGGGGGAGAGGAAGCTTTCTTT. This rearrangement joins TRBV4-3 to TRBJ1-1, with D possibly matching TRBD1 (5 bases). V lost 1 base to trimming and J lost 8 bases, with 17 bases between them. The germline V gene has CDR1 LGHNA and CDR2 YSLEER. CDR3 length: 15 residues.

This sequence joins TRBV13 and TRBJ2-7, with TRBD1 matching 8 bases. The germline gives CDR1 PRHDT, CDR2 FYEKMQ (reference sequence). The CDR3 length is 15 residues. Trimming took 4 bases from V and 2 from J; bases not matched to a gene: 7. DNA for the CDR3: TGTGCCAGCAGCTCGAGAAGGACAGGGCCCTACGAGCAGTACTTC. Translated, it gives CASSSRRTGPYEQYF.

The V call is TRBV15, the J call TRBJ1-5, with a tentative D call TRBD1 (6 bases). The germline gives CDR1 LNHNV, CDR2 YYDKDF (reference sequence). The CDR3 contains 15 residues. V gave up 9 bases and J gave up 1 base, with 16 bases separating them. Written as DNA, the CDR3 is TGTGCCACGCGGGGAGGGGGGGGAAGCAATCAGCCCCAGCATTTT. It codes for CATRGGGGSNQPQHF.

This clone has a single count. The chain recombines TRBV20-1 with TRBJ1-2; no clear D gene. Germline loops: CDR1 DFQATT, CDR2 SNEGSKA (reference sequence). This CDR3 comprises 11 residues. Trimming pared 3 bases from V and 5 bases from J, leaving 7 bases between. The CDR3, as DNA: TGCAGTGCTAGTCTATCATATGGCTACACCTTC. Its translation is CSASLSYGYTF.

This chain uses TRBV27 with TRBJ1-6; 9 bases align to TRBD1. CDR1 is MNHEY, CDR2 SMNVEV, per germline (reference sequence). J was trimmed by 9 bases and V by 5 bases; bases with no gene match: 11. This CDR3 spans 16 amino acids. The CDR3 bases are TGTGCCAGCAGTGTCCCGGGACAGGGAGGGAGTTCACCCCTCCACTTT. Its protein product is CASSVPGQGGSSPLHF.

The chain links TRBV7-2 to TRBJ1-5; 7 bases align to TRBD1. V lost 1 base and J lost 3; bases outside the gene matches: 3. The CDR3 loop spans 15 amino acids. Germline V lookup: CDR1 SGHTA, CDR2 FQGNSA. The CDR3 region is CASSLGGTANQPQHF. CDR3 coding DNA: TGTGCCAGCAGCTTAGGGGGGACAGCCAATCAGCCCCAGCATTTT.

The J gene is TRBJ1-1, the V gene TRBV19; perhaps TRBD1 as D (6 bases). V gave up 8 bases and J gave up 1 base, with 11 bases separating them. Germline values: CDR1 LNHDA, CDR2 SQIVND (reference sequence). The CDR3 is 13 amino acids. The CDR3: CASETRGNTEAFF. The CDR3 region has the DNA TGTGCCAGTGAGACCAGGGGGAACACTGAAGCTTTCTTT.

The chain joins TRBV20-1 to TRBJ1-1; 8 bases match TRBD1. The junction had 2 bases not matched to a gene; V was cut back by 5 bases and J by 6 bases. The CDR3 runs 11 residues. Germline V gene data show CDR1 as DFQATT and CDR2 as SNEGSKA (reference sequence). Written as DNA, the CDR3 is TGCAGTGCTCAGGGGGCGGCTGAAGCTTTCTTT. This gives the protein CSAQGAAEAFF.

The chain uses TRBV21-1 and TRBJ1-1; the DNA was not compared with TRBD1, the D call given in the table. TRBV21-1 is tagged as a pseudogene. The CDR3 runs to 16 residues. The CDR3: CASSAHRQQVKGEAFF. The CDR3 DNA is TGTGCCAGCAGCGCCCACCGTCAACAGGTGAAGGGTGAAGCTTTCTTT.

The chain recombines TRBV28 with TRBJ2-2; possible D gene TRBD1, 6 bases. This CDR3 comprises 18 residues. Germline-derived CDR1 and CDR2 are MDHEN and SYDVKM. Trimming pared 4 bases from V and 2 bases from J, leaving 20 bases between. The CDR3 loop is CASSWEPGAIRNTGELFF. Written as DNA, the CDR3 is TGTGCCAGCAGTTGGGAACCAGGGGCCATACGTAACACCGGGGAGCTGTTTTTT.

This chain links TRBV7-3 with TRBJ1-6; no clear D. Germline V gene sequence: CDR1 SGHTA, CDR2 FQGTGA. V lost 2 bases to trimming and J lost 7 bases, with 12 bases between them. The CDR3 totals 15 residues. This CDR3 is CASSLGSRKNSPLHF. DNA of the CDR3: TGTGCCAGCAGCTTAGGTTCCAGAAAAAATTCACCCCTCCACTTT.

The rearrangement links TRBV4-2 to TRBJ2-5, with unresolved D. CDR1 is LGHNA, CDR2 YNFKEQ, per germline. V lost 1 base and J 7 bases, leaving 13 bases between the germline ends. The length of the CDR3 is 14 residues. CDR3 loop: CASSQAQQPGTQYF. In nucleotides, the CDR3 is TGTGCCAGCAGCCAAGCCCAGCAGCCGGGGACCCAGTACTTC.

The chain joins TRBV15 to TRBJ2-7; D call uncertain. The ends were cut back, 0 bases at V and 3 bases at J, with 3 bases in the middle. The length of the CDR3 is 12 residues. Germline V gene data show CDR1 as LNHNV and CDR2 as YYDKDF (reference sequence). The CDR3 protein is CATSRDFYEQYF. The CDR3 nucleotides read TGTGCCACCAGCAGAGACTTCTACGAGCAGTACTTC. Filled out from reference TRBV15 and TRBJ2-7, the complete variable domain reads DAMVIQNPRYQVTQFGKPVTLSCSQTLNHNVMYWYQQKSSQAPKLLFHYYDKDFNNEADTPDNFQSRRPNTSFCFLDIRSPGLGDTAMYLCATSRDFYEQYFGPGTRLTVT.

CDR3 DNA sequence: TGTGCCAGCAGCTTGGGACTAGCGGGAGCAGATACGCAGTATTTT. It codes for CASSLGLAGADTQYF. The chain is built from TRBV7-3 and TRBJ2-3, with 14 nucleotides matching TRBD2. Germline CDR1 and CDR2: SGHTA and FQGTGA. The CDR3 contains 15 residues. J gave up 4 bases and V 3 bases, and 0 bases lay outside the gene matches.